This T cell receptor beta chain was captured in a study of identical twins. Findings and limits, study-wide: There is a chance that invariant MAIT and iNKT cells partially muddied zero-insertion analyses.

Among all donors, each was a healthy Caucasian. CDR1 and CDR2 from the germline V gene are SGHVS and FQNEAQ. The ends lost 4 bases at V and 2 bases at J; junction bases unmatched: 8. The CDR3 length is 16 residues. In regard to this clonotype: Its antigen remains unknown.

Unique molecular identifiers were present on cDNA, and template switching added a universal primer site. TCRdb fed the 5' RACE reads into MiXCR, producing one record per CDR3 protein. The sample has around 450,000 distinct CDR3 sequences, 11% to 15% seen once. These sequences were also reported in another study, on yellow fever vaccine responses in identical twins. That source notes: Reportedly, the response of twins' T cells to the vaccine seemed partly convergent, partly personalized.

This receptor was identified in a woman aged 18-29 years in good health. V usage is TRBV7-8 and J usage is TRBJ2-5; 9 bases map to TRBD2. The sample taken for sequencing was CD4+ T cells sorted from blood. This CDR3 reads CASSYSSGAIQETQYF. CDR3 nucleotide sequence: TGTGCCAGCAGCTATTCTAGCGGGGCTATTCAAGAGACCCAGTACTTC.